This is a list of T cell receptor beta chains from one sample in a study of T-cell memory formation after mild COVID-19. TCRdb re-analysed the 5' RACE reads in MiXCR, keeping a single row per CDR3 protein. The table lists 150,000 to 200,000 distinct CDR3 sequences, 11% of them singletons. Sequenced input: PBMCs or a T cell subset sorted from them (not recorded which). Receptors were obtained from a man younger than 30 who had mild COVID-19 (a few samples of this study predate the infection). Cell type and time point are not known. The CDR3 runs from the conserved cysteine through the conserved F or W. The D gene is left open where the match is weak. Size is omitted from some rows. Given values are once, few, many or a class for expanded clones.

V gene	J gene	D gene	clone size	CDR3 DNA	CDR3 protein
TRBV19	TRBJ2-7	.	.	TGTGCCAGTAGTGAGCAGGGAGCGGTTTCCTACGAGCAGTACTTC	CASSEQGAVSYEQYF
TRBV7-2	TRBJ2-5	.	many	TGTGCCAGCATCGCGGGGCCTCAAGAGACCCAGTACTTC	CASIAGPQETQYF
TRBV5-1	TRBJ2-3	.	few	TGCGCCAGCAGCTTTGGCGAGATCAGCACAGATACGCAGTATTTT	CASSFGEISTDTQYF
TRBV6-5	TRBJ1-3	.	few	TGTGCCAGCAGTTACTCCAGTAGCTCTGGAAACACCATATATTTT	CASSYSSSSGNTIYF
TRBV7-2	TRBJ2-2	.	.	TGTGCCAGCAGCTTAGAACAGGGCGGGGAGCTGTTTTTT	CASSLEQGGELFF
TRBV5-1	TRBJ1-6	.	.	TGCGCCAGCAGCCCGGGGACGGGGAGAGATTCACCCCTCCACTTT	CASSPGTGRDSPLHF
TRBV3-1	TRBJ1-6	.	.	TGTGCCAGCAGCCAACAGGGGAACAATTCACCCCTCCACTTT	CASSQQGNNSPLHF
TRBV5-1	TRBJ1-2	TRBD1	.	TGCGCCAGCAGCTTGGGACAGGGCTGGACCTATGGCTACACCTTC	CASSLGQGWTYGYTF
TRBV11-3	TRBJ2-2	.	.	TGTGCCAGCAGCTTATGGGGCTCGGGCACCGGGGAGCTGTTTTTT	CASSLWGSGTGELFF
TRBV5-1	TRBJ2-3	TRBD2	few	TGCGCCAGCAGCTTGGCTCTAGCGGGGGGGGCGGATACGCAGTATTTT	CASSLALAGGADTQYF
TRBV18	TRBJ1-4	.	.	TGTGCCAGCTCACTCGCTGGGAGCGGAGGTCCTTCAGATGAAAAACTGTTTTTT	CASSLAGSGGPSDEKLFF
TRBV7-3	TRBJ2-1	TRBD1	.	TGTGCCAGCAGCTCGTACCTGACAGGGGTCAATGAGCAGTTCTTC	CASSSYLTGVNEQFF
TRBV6-2/TRBV6-3	TRBJ1-5	.	.	TGTGCCAGCAAGATATCCCGACGGGGAGATCAGCCCCAGCATTTT	CASKISRRGDQPQHF
TRBV7-8	TRBJ2-1	.	.	TGTGCCAGCAGTCTTCGGATAGGCGTTGAGCAGTTCTTC	CASSLRIGVEQFF
TRBV20-1	TRBJ1-1	TRBD1	.	TGCAGTGCTGGGGACAGTTCTTCTGAAGCTTTCTTT	CSAGDSSSEAFF
TRBV6-5	TRBJ1-6	TRBD1	.	TGTGCCAGCAGTTCGGGACAGGGTCATAATTCACCCCTCCACTTT	CASSSGQGHNSPLHF
TRBV6-5	TRBJ2-1	.	.	TGTGCCAGCACCCAGGGGGGGTACTCCTACAATGAGCAGTTCTTC	CASTQGGYSYNEQFF
TRBV7-6	TRBJ2-5	.	.	TGTGCCAGCAGCCCCCTGGGGACTGGAGAGACCCAGTACTTC	CASSPLGTGETQYF
TRBV7-2	TRBJ1-4	.	many	TGTGCCAGCAGCCCCCGTCTTAATGAAAAACTGTTTTTT	CASSPRLNEKLFF
TRBV28	TRBJ1-2	.	many	TGTGCCAGCAGGACCCCCGGGGGGATTTATGGCTACACCTTC	CASRTPGGIYGYTF
TRBV27	TRBJ2-1	TRBD1	.	TGTGCCAGCAGCCGGACAGGGGTCCACAATGAGCAGTTCTTC	CASSRTGVHNEQFF
TRBV6-6	TRBJ1-4	.	few	TGTGCCAGCAGGGATCCATTTGAAAAACTGTTTTTT	CASRDPFEKLFF
TRBV7-6	TRBJ1-2	.	many	TGTGCCAGCAGCTCCACAGGGAAAAGAGCTGGCTACACCTTC	CASSSTGKRAGYTF
TRBV5-6	TRBJ2-7	TRBD1	.	TGTGCCAGCAGCTTGTGGGGACAGATCTACGAGCAGTACTTC	CASSLWGQIYEQYF
TRBV5-1	TRBJ2-2	.	few	TGCGCCAGCAGCTTGGCTGGGCAGAACACCGGGGAGCTGTTTTTT	CASSLAGQNTGELFF
TRBV6-4	TRBJ2-3	.	few	TGTGCCAGCAGTCGGGACTCCGCGGATACGCAGTATTTT	CASSRDSADTQYF
TRBV20-1	TRBJ1-3	.	.	TGCAGTGCTAGAATCCAGGAAAGCTCTGGAAACACCATATATTTT	CSARIQESSGNTIYF
TRBV28	TRBJ2-2	TRBD2	few	TGTGCCAGCAGTTCGGGGGGCACCGGGGAGCTGTTTTTT	CASSSGGTGELFF
TRBV7-2	TRBJ1-1	.	.	TGTGCCAGCAGCTCAGGTTCAGTGAACACTGAAGCTTTCTTT	CASSSGSVNTEAFF
TRBV12-3/TRBV12-4	TRBJ1-2	.	.	TGTGCCAGCAGTCCCTCGGGGGGCCGGGGCTTCACCTTC	CASSPSGGRGFTF
TRBV5-1	TRBJ2-2	.	.	TGCGCCAGCAGTGGACACGGGGTACCCACCGGGGAGCTGTTTTTT	CASSGHGVPTGELFF
TRBV12-3/TRBV12-4	TRBJ2-3	.	.	TGTGCCAGCAGTTTCTCGACACGCCATCTCGGCACAGATACGCAGTATTTT	CASSFSTRHLGTDTQYF
TRBV6-2/TRBV6-3	TRBJ2-7	.	few	TGTGCCAGCAGCAATAGCATGCTGTTCTACGAGCAGTACTTC	CASSNSMLFYEQYF
TRBV7-6	TRBJ2-1	.	many	TGTGCCAGCAGCCCAGGTCTTCGGGATGAGCAGTTCTTC	CASSPGLRDEQFF
TRBV18	TRBJ2-2	.	.	TGTGCCAGCTCACCGTCGAGCACCGGGGAGCTGTTTTTT	CASSPSSTGELFF
TRBV10-3	TRBJ1-1	.	many	TGTGCCATCAATTTTCAGGGCGGCACTGAAGCTTTCTTT	CAINFQGGTEAFF
TRBV29-1	TRBJ2-7	.	many	TGCAGCGTTGAAGAGGACGGATTCTCCTACGAGCAGTACTTC	CSVEEDGFSYEQYF
TRBV12-3/TRBV12-4	TRBJ2-3	.	few	TGTGCCAGCAGTTCGACTGGGGGGCTTGATACGCAGTATTTT	CASSSTGGLDTQYF
TRBV10-3	TRBJ2-3	.	many	TGTGCCATCAGTGAGCTGACTATGAACACAGATACGCAGTATTTT	CAISELTMNTDTQYF
TRBV4-2	TRBJ2-6	TRBD1	.	TGTGCCAGCAGCCAACCCCGGGGGCAGGGGGCATCTGGGGCCAACGTCCTGACTTTC	CASSQPRGQGASGANVLTF
TRBV2	TRBJ1-5	.	few	TGTGCCAGCCGTTCCCGATGGGATCAGCCCCAGCATTTT	CASRSRWDQPQHF
TRBV4-1	TRBJ1-1	TRBD1	.	TGCGCCAGCAGCCCGCTGAACAGGGGAATGAACACTGAAGCTTTCTTT	CASSPLNRGMNTEAFF
TRBV6-2/TRBV6-3	TRBJ2-2	TRBD2	.	TGTGCCAGCAGTCCCCCAGAAGCGGGGACCGGGGAGCTGTTTTTT	CASSPPEAGTGELFF
TRBV5-6	TRBJ2-1	.	.	TGTGCCAGCAGCTTACTAGAGAGGGAGTTCTTC	CASSLLEREFF